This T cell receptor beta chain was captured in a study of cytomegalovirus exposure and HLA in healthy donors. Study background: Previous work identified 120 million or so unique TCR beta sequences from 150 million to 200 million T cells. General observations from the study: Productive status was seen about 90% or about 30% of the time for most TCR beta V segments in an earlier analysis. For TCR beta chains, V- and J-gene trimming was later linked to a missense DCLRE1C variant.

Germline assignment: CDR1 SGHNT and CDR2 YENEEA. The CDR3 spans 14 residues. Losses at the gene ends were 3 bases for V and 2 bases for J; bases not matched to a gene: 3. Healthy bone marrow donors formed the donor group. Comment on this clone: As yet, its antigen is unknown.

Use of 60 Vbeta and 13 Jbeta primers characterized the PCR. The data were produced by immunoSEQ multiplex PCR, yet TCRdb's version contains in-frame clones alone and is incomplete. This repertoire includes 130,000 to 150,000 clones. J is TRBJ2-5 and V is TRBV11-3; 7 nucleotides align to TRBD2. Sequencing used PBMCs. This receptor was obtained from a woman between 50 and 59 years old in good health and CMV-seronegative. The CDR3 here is CASSFGAGQETQYF. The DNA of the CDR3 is TGTGCCAGCAGCTTTGGAGCGGGGCAAGAGACCCAGTACTTC.